This T cell receptor beta chain was profiled in a study of graft-versus-host responses after intestinal transplantation. The overall study: Isolated intestinal, liver-intestinal, or multivisceral transplants had been given to the recipients. Anti-thymocyte globulin served as induction for all recipients, who then took tacrolimus and steroids for about three years. Study results and caveats: The recipient marrow held GvH clones, and some of them showed up first in ileum or blood.

TCRdb's copy holds only in-frame clones and misses some; the assay was immunoSEQ multiplex PCR. In the table there are about 43,000 clones, roughly 95% of which are singletons. The length of the CDR3 is 19 residues. The germline V gene encodes CDR1 KGHSH and CDR2 LQKENI. The ends lost 1 base at V and 0 bases at J; junction bases unmatched: 10. A single count supports this clone. Its antigen is undetermined. The receptor was isolated from a human patient who received an intestinal transplant, so some T cells may come from the graft donor. The sequencing here drew on PBMCs, taken more than 310 days after intestinal transplant. V gene TRBV18 combines with J gene TRBJ2-3; 10 positions match TRBD1. This CDR3 is CASSPLWTGGTSSTDTQYF. CDR3 coding DNA: TGTGCCAGCTCACCACTGTGGACAGGGGGTACCTCTAGCACAGATACGCAGTATTTT.